This T cell receptor beta chain was captured in a study of T cell repertoires in cytomegalovirus infection (dated by TCRdb to about 2019). Study-wide context: Donor HLA type was relevant to the analysis, as public TCR beta signatures indicated carriage of CMV infection together with the matching HLA type. The research as a whole found: The ex vivo response was dominated by HLA-C-restricted CMV-specific TCR beta clonotypes, which also provided the single most frequent clonotype in two of eight donors. In both this cohort and an independent cohort of several hundred donors, the cumulative frequency of public TCR beta family members distinguished carriers of CMV infection plus the relevant HLA type.

A remark on this clonotype: The target of this receptor is not known. Qualities for individual bases were not recorded, and no much larger clone is one base off.

Sequencing used an Illumina HiSeq 1500. TCRdb reprocessed the public reads (quality trimming at Q25 with fastp, clone calling with MiXCR) and kept in-frame beta chains. Rows are combined by CDR3 protein, so each entry shows the most common genes and DNA. The sample yields 210,000 or so distinct CDR3 sequences; 5% to 8.5% were counted once. The ten largest clones capture around 6.5% of the sample. The CDR3 measures 15 amino acids from cysteine to phenylalanine. CDR3 DNA is the only sequence kept; it has 45 bases, read in frame from the first base. V and J are truncated by 3 bases and 5 bases respectively, leaving an intervening sequence of 17 bases. CDR1 and CDR2, per the germline V gene, are SQVTM and ANQGSEA.

The rearranged chain carries TRBV29-1 and TRBJ1-3; no confident D gene assignment can be made. The sample taken for sequencing was PBMCs. The clonotype was recovered from a human donor in good health (CMV status not recorded). Some clones in this sample may be carry-over from other donors' samples. The DNA is as follows: TGCAGCGTTGAGCCCGCCGGGGTTCATCGAAACACCATATATTTT. Translated, this is CSVEPAGVHRNTIYF.